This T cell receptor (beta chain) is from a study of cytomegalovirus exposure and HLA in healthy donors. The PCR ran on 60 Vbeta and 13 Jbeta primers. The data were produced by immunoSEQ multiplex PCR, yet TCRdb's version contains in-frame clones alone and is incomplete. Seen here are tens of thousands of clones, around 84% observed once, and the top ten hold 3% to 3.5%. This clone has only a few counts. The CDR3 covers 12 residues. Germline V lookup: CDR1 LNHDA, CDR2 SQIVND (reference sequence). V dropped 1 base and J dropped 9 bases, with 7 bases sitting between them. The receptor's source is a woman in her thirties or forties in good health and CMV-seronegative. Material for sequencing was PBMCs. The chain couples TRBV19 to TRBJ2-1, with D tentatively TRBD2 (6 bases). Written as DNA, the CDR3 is TGTGCCAGTAGTATAGGGGGAGGTGAGCAGTTCTTC. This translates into CASSIGGGEQFF.